This TCR beta chain was recovered during a study of blood T cell repertoires in COVID-19. Across the whole study: COVID-19 samples, acute and convalescent, were from the United States, Italy and Spain.

In the source study's methods: Reference gene primer amplification gave nucleated cell count estimates. Some clones are missing from TCRdb's copy, which holds only in-frame ones; the method was immunoSEQ multiplex PCR. The V and J calls and the clone size are those of that table, but D and trimming were determined from the DNA. Found here are approximately 71,000 clones, 79% of them singletons; the top ten hold approximately 25%. Germline V gene data show CDR1 as MGHRA and CDR2 as YSYEKL. The V segment lost 0 bases and the J segment 1 base; nucleotides outside the gene matches: 4. The CDR3 has 16 amino acids.

The V gene is TRBV4-1, the J gene TRBJ2-3; 7 bases agree with TRBD2. This TCR derives from a man in his 60s with active or convalescent COVID-19. The sequencing input was peripheral blood. The CDR3 coding sequence is TGCGCCAGCAGCCAAGATCAGCTAGCGGGCACAGATACGCAGTATTTT. This gives the protein CASSQDQLAGTDTQYF.